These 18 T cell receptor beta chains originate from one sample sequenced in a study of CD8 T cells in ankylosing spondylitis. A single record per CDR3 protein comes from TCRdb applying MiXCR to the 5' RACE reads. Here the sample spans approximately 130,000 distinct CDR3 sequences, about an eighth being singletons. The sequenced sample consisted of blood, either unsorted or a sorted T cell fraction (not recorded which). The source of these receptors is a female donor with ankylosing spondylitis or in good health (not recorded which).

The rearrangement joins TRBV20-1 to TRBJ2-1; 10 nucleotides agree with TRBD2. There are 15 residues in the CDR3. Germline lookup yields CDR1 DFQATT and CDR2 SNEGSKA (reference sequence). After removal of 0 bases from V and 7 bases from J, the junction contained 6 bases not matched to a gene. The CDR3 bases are TGCAGTGCTAGAGATCCTAGCGGGAGTTTAAATGAGCAGTTCTTC. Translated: CSARDPSGSLNEQFF.

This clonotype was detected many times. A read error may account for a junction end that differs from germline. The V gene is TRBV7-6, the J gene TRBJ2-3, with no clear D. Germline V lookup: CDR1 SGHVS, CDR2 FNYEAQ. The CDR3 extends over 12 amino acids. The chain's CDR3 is CASSFGTDTQYF. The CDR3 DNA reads TGCGCCAGCAGCTTCGGCACAGATACGCAGTATTTT.

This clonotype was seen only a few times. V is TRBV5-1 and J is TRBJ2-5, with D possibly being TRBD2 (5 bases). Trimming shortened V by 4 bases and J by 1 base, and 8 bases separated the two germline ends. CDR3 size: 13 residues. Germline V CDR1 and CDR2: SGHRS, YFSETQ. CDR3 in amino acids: CASSIEGQETQYF. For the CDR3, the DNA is TGCGCCAGCAGCATCGAGGGCCAAGAGACCCAGTACTTC.

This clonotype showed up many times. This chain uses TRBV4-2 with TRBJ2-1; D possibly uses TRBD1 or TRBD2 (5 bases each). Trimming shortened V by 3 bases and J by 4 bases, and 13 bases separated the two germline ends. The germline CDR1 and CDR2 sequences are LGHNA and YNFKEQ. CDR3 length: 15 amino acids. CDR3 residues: CASSHTRGDYNEQFF. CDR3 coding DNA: TGTGCCAGCAGCCATACTAGAGGGGATTACAATGAGCAGTTCTTC.

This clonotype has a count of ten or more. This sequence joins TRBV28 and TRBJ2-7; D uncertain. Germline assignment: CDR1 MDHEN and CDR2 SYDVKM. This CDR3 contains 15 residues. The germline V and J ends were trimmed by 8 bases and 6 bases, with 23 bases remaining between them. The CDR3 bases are TGTGCCAGCCACGGAACCGGGCTAACGGTTGGCGAGCAGTACTTC. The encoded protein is CASHGTGLTVGEQYF.

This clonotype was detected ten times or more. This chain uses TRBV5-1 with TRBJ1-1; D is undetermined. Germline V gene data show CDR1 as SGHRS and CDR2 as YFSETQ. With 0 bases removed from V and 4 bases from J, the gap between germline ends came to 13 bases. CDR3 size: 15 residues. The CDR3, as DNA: TGCGCCAGCAGCTTGGCCGCCCCCCCGGGCACTGAAGCTTTCTTT. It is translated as CASSLAAPPGTEAFF.

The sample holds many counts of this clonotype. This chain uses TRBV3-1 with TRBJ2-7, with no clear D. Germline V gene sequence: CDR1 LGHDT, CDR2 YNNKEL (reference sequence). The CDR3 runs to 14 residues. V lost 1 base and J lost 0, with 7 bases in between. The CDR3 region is CASSQGAVSYEQYF. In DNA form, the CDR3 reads TGTGCCAGCAGCCAAGGCGCGGTCTCCTACGAGCAGTACTTC.

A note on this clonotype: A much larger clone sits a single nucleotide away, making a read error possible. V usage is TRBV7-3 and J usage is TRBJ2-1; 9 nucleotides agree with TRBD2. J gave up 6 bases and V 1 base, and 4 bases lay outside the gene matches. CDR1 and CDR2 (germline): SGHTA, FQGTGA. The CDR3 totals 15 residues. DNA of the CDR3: TGTGCCAGCAGCTTAAGCGGGGGGGCCACCAATGAGCAGTTCTTC. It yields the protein CASSLSGGATNEQFF.

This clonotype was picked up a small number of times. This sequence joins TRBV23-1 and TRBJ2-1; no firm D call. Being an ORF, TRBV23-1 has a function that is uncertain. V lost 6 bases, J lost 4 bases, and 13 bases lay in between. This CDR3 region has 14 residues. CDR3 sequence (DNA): TGCGCCAGCAGCCTCAATTCTAGGTACAATGAGCAGTTCTTC. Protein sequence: CASSLNSRYNEQFF.

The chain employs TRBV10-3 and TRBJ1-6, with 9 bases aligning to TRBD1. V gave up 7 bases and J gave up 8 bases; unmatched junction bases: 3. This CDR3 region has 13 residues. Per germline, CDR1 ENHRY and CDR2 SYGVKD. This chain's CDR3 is CAITTGGDSPLHF. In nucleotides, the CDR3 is TGTGCCATCACGACAGGGGGTGATTCACCCCTCCACTTT.

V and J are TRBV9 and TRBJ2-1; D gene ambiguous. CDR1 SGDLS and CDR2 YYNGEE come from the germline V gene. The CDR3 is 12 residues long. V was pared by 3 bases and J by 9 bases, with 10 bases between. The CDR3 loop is CASSGNSPEQFF. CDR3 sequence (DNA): TGTGCCAGCAGCGGCAACAGCCCTGAGCAGTTCTTC.

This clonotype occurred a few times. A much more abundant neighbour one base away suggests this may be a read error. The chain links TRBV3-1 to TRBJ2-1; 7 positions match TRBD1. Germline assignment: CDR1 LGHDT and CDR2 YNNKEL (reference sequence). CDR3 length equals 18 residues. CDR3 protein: CACSQDRWPGQIYNEQFF. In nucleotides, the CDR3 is TGTGCCTGCAGCCAAGATAGGTGGCCGGGACAGATCTACAATGAGCAGTTCTTC.

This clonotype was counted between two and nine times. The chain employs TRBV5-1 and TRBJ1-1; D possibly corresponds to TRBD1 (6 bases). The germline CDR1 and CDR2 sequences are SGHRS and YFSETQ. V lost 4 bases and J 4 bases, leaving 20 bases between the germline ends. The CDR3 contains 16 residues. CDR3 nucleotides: TGCGCCAGCAGCACCACAGGGAAGAGGGGGGTCACTGAAGCTTTCTTT. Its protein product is CASSTTGKRGVTEAFF.

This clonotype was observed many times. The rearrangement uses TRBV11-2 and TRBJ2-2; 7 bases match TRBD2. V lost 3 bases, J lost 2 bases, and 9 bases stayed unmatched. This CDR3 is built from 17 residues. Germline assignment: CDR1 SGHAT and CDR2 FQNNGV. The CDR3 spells CASSLNPAGVNTGELFF. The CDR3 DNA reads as TGTGCCAGCAGCTTGAATCCCGCGGGAGTTAACACCGGGGAGCTGTTTTTT.

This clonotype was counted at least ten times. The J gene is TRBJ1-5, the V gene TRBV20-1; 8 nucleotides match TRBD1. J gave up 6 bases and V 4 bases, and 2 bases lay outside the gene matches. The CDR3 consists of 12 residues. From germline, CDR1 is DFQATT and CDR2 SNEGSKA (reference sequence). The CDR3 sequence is CSATGGGQPQHF. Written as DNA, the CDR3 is TGCAGTGCTACAGGGGGCGGTCAGCCCCAGCATTTT.

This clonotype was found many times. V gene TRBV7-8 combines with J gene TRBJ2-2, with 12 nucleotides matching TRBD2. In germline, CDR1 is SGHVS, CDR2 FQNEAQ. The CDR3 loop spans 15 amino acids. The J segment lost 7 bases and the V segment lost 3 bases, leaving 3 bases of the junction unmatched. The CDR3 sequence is CASSFTSGRSGELFF. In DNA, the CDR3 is TGTGCCAGCAGCTTCACTAGCGGGAGGAGCGGGGAGCTGTTTTTT. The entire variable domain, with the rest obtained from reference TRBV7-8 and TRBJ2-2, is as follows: GAGVSQSPRYKVAKRGQDVALRCDPISGHVSLFWYQQALGQGPEFLTYFQNEAQLDKSGLPSDRFFAERPEGSVSTLKIQRTQQEDSAVYLCASSFTSGRSGELFFGEGSRLTVL.

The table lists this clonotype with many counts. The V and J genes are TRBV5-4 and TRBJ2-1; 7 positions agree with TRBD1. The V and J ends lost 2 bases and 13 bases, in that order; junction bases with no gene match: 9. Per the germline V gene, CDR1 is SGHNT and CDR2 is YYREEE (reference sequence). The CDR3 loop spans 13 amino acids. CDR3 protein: CASSFKGTVNQFF. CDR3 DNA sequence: TGTGCCAGCAGCTTTAAAGGGACAGTTAATCAGTTCTTC.

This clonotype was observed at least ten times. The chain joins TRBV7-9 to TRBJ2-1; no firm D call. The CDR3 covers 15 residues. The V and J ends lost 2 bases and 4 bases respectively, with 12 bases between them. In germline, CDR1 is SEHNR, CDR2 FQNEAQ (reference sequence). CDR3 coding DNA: TGTGCCAGCAGCTTATCTCTTCCTCTATACAATGAGCAGTTCTTC. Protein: CASSLSLPLYNEQFF.